A selection of T cell receptor beta chains follows, all from one sample in a study of control samples from healthy donors and cancer patients. Clones were sequenced by immunoSEQ multiplex PCR, and TCRdb holds only the in-frame ones, with some missing. The sample lists 230,000 or so clones, about 93% occurring once. Sequenced: blood. The receptors derive from a man between 45 and 60 years old in good health. CDR3s include the opening cysteine and the closing phenylalanine or tryptophan. Each record gives: J gene, clone size, V gene, D gene, CDR3 DNA, CDR3 protein. A D gene is named only where the DNA matches it firmly. Rows may omit the clone size; those that give it use once, few, many or a size class.

TRBJ1-2	few	TRBV27	-	TGTGCCAGCACCCTAACTCCGGACAGCAACTATGGCTACACCTTC	CASTLTPDSNYGYTF
TRBJ1-2	-	TRBV5-1	TRBD1	TGCGCCAGCAGCTTGGCCCCGGACAGGGCGGCTGGCTACACCTTC	CASSLAPDRAAGYTF
TRBJ2-5	-	TRBV2	-	TGTGCCAGCAGTGAATATCCGGGACTGCTTTCGGAGACCCAGTACTTC	CASSEYPGLLSETQYF
TRBJ2-2	-	TRBV10-3	-	TGTGCCATCAAGGGGGAGGGGCCGTACACCGGGGAGCTGTTTTTT	CAIKGEGPYTGELFF
TRBJ1-1	-	TRBV20-1	TRBD1	TGCAGTGGGACAGGGCTCACTGAAGCTTTCTTT	CSGTGLTEAFF
TRBJ2-6	-	TRBV19	-	TGTGCCAGTAGTATAGATCTAGGGTGGAGGGGGCCTGGGGCCAACGTCCTGACTTTC	CASSIDLGWRGPGANVLTF
TRBJ1-1	few	TRBV4-3	-	TGCGCCAGCAGCCAAGATCACGGAAGGCGCGAGGCTTTCTTT	CASSQDHGRREAFF
TRBJ1-2	-	TRBV20-1	-	TGCAGTGCTACCCATATAAGTGGCTACACCTTC	CSATHISGYTF
TRBJ2-7	-	TRBV11-3	-	TGTGCCAGCAGCTTCGGAACAGCTACATCCTACGAGCAGTACTTC	CASSFGTATSYEQYF
TRBJ2-2	-	TRBV29-1	TRBD2	TGCAGCTCCTCGGGGCTAGCGGGGGGGCCGGGCGGGGAGCTGTTTTTT	CSSSGLAGGPGGELFF
TRBJ2-7	-	TRBV24-1	-	TGTGCCACCAGTGAACGGACGTCCGGGGAGCAGTACTTC	CATSERTSGEQYF
TRBJ2-3	-	TRBV5-1	-	TGCGCCAGCAGCTTGGGACAGATACTAGATACGCAGTATTTT	CASSLGQILDTQYF